This T cell receptor beta chain was identified in a study of T cell repertoires in cytomegalovirus infection. This clonotype was seen ten or more times. Trimming removed 6 bases at V and 2 bases at J, with 14 bases between. Germline CDR1 is MNHEY and CDR2 is SVGAGI. The CDR3 length is 14 residues. MiXCR, applied by TCRdb to the reads, yields one record per CDR3 protein. The data contain 150,000 to 200,000 distinct CDR3 sequences, about a tenth of them singletons. This receptor was identified in a human donor in good health (CMV status not recorded). Some clones in this sample may be carry-over from other donors' samples. The chain recombines TRBV6-5 with TRBJ2-7; D might be TRBD1 (6 bases). The material sequenced was PBMCs. The CDR3 nucleotides are TGTGCCAGCAGCTACAGGGATAGGGCCTACGAGCAGTACTTC. It translates to CASSYRDRAYEQYF.